This T cell receptor (beta chain) appears in the sequencing data of a study of blood T cell repertoires in COVID-19. Study-wide background: Sources were T cells, B-cell-depleted T cells, or PBMCs; the material itself was cDNA or gDNA.

V was pared by 0 bases and J by 6 bases, with 18 bases between. There are 17 residues in the CDR3. Germline V gene data show CDR1 as SGHRS and CDR2 as YFSETQ. Authors' analysis steps: Reference gene primer amplification gave nucleated cell count estimates. Profiling relied on immunoSEQ multiplex PCR, and the TCRdb table lists in-frame clones only, not all of them. The V and J calls and clone size are taken from that table; D and trimming were inferred from the DNA. Found here are hundreds of thousands of clones, approximately 80% of them singletons; the top ten hold about a sixth. This sequence originates from a woman of 80 years or more with active or convalescent COVID-19. What was sequenced was peripheral blood. The V gene is TRBV5-1, the J gene TRBJ2-2, with D possibly TRBD1 on 6 matching bases. As DNA, the CDR3 is TGCGCCAGCAGCTTGGGTCCCAGCGCGGCAGGGGCCGGGGAGCTGTTTTTT. Its protein product is CASSLGPSAAGAGELFF.